The clone carrying this T cell receptor (beta chain) was detected ten times or more. Its specificity is not known. The data stem from a study of regulatory T cells in long-lasting Graves disease. General observations from the study: TRBV28, TRBJ1-2 and TRBJ2-5 emerged as the favored segments in persistent disease.

Indicated time point: newly diagnosed GD, antithyroid drugs for less than 3 months. PBMC-derived RNA was used for the TCR library. The CDR3 covers 17 residues. CDR1 DFQATT and CDR2 SNEGSKA come from the germline V gene (reference sequence). The trim removed 0 bases at V and 7 bases at J, leaving 11 bases unmatched. Arm-PCR of CDR3 regions and iRepertoire HTBI primers were the basis on which TCR beta libraries were built. One entry per CDR3 protein results from TCRdb running MiXCR on the multiplex PCR reads. This table has 400,000 to 500,000 distinct CDR3 sequences, about 15% appearing once. These same data were also listed under a study on T cells in Graves' hyperthyroidism and ophthalmopathy. That source reports: Criteria for exclusion of patients were uncontrolled infection, other autoimmune disease, pregnancy or lactation. From stable hyperthyroidism, ophthalmopathy was set apart by a 13 V-J model.

The source of this sequence is a woman aged 40 to 50 with Graves disease. Specimen: peripheral blood mononuclear cells (PBMCs), collected at new diagnosis, from a patient treated with antithyroid drugs. The chain joins TRBV20-1 to TRBJ2-1; 11 positions match TRBD2. The DNA for the CDR3 is TGCAGTGCTAGAGATCTTTTAGCGGGAGGGCCAGGGAATGAGCAGTTCTTC. This sequence encodes CSARDLLAGGPGNEQFF.